These 12 T cell receptor beta chains were sequenced from one sample in a study of blood T cells in healthy people across ages. It was with a sample-barcoded 5' primer and a J-beta primer mix that a second PCR of roughly 7 to 12 cycles was run. TCRdb analysed the 5' RACE reads with MiXCR anew, one entry per CDR3 protein. The data hold 800,000 or so distinct CDR3 sequences, with roughly 25% observed a single time. This sample also appeared in a second study, on T cells of mothers and their children.

Material: blood. These receptors were collected from a boy aged 10-17 years in good health.

The V call is TRBV20-1, the J call TRBJ2-5; D unresolved. This CDR3 has 14 residues. Trimming removed 5 bases from V and 5 bases from J, with 18 bases in between. From germline, CDR1 is DFQATT and CDR2 SNEGSKA (reference sequence). CDR3: CSAAQTPGVETQYF. CDR3 sequence (DNA): TGCAGTGCTGCACAGACACCGGGTGTGGAGACCCAGTACTTC.

This clonotype appeared a few times. The V gene is TRBV20-1, the J gene TRBJ2-5; 14 positions agree with TRBD2. V lost 7 bases, J lost 9 bases, and 13 bases stayed unmatched. Germline V CDR1 and CDR2: DFQATT, SNEGSKA (reference sequence). The CDR3 consists of 15 residues. As DNA, the CDR3 is TGCAGTGATCTCCCCGGGACTAGCGGGAGTGAGGCCCAGTACTTC. It is translated as CSDLPGTSGSEAQYF.

The chain carries TRBV12-3 or TRBV12-4 and TRBJ2-2, with TRBD2 as a possible D gene (6 bases). Trimming pared 2 bases from V and 12 bases from J, leaving 10 bases between. The CDR3 runs 12 residues. The CDR3 bases are TGTGCCAGCAGTTTATTGGGGAGGCAGCTGTTTTTT. It codes for CASSLLGRQLFF.

This clonotype was seen a few times. The rearrangement uses TRBV7-2 and TRBJ2-7, with a possible D match to TRBD1 (5 bases). The germline V and J ends were trimmed by 5 bases and 4 bases, with 18 bases remaining between them. CDR3 length: 15 residues. From germline, CDR1 is SGHTA and CDR2 FQGNSA. The chain's CDR3 is CASSRDRQPSYEQYF. The CDR3 DNA reads TGTGCCAGCAGCAGAGACCGACAGCCCTCGTACGAGCAGTACTTC.

Only a few counts were recorded for this clonotype. The chain uses TRBV12-3 or TRBV12-4 and TRBJ2-2, with D maybe TRBD1 (6 bases). The CDR3 is 16 residues long. V was trimmed by 4 bases and J by 0 bases, leaving 12 bases between them. The CDR3 is CASSSIGGANTGELFF. Here the CDR3 DNA reads TGTGCCAGCAGTTCCATTGGGGGCGCGAACACCGGGGAGCTGTTTTTT.

This clonotype has just a few counts. This chain joins TRBV20-1 and TRBJ2-5, with D maybe TRBD2 (5 bases). Gene TRBJ2-7 matches the end of the DNA better, so the J call may be wrong. Germline CDR1 is DFQATT and CDR2 is SNEGSKA (reference sequence). The CDR3 covers 13 residues. The DNA for the CDR3 is TGCAGTGCTAGGAGGGATCCCCCCTACGAGCAGTACTTC. This encodes CSARRDPPYEQYF.

This clonotype was picked up a small number of times. The rearrangement links TRBV7-2 to TRBJ2-7; maybe TRBD1 (5 bases). Trimming removed 4 bases at V and 0 bases at J, with 10 bases between. The CDR3 sequence is 14 residues long. Germline-derived CDR1 and CDR2 are SGHTA and FQGNSA. This chain's CDR3 is CASSSQGHSYEQYF. The CDR3 nucleotides are TGTGCCAGCAGCTCGCAGGGTCACTCCTACGAGCAGTACTTC.

This clonotype was picked up a small number of times. V and J are TRBV28 and TRBJ2-7, with D hard to call. The V end lost 2 bases, the J end lost 1 base, and 6 bases lay between the germline ends. The germline CDR1 and CDR2 sequences are MDHEN and SYDVKM. This CDR3 comprises 13 residues. The CDR3 loop is CASSLLQSYEQYF. As DNA, the CDR3 is TGTGCCAGCAGTTTACTACAGTCCTACGAGCAGTACTTC.

The CDR3 DNA is TGTGCCAGCCGTCCAGGGGAGCATTACGAGCAGTACTTC. Protein sequence: CASRPGEHYEQYF. This chain joins TRBV2 and TRBJ2-7; D may be TRBD1 (6 bases). CDR3 length: 13 amino acids. Germline CDR1 and CDR2: SNHLY and FYNNEI. V lost 8 bases, J lost 4 bases, and 15 bases lay in between.

This chain links TRBV12-3 or TRBV12-4 with TRBJ2-5, with 8 bases lining up with TRBD1. The DNA matches TRBJ2-7 better at its end, which makes the J call doubtful. The CDR3 runs to 15 residues. In nucleotides, the CDR3 is TGTGCCAGCAGGGCCGGGACAGGCAATCCCTACGAGCAGTACTTC. Translating gives CASRAGTGNPYEQYF.

This clonotype was observed a handful of times. The rearrangement joins TRBV20-1 to TRBJ1-5; no clear D. Per the germline V gene, CDR1 is DFQATT and CDR2 is SNEGSKA (reference sequence). CDR3 size: 17 residues. V gave up 3 bases and J gave up 0 bases, with 18 bases separating them. Here the CDR3 DNA reads TGCAGTGCTAGTACCGGGTTCCTCCAGTATAGCAATCAGCCCCAGCATTTT. Translated, it gives CSASTGFLQYSNQPQHF.

The V call is TRBV9, the J call TRBJ2-1; D not resolved. The V end was cut by 4 bases, the J end by 9 bases, with 14 bases between. There are 13 residues in the CDR3. Germline CDR1 SGDLS, CDR2 YYNGEE. CDR3 DNA: TGTGCCAGCAGCACAACCAGAGGCGGTGAGCAGTTCTTC. Translated: CASSTTRGGEQFF.